This T cell receptor (beta chain) is from a study of cytotoxic CD8 clonotypes in ibrutinib-treated CLL. Study-wide points: Clonality showed a rise at ibrutinib response that reversed toward baseline at progression.

This table comes from immunoSEQ multiplex PCR, and its TCRdb copy is limited to in-frame clones, with some not included. The sample lists approximately 70,000 clones, more than 70% occurring once. As to this clone: Its antigen remains unknown.

The length of the CDR3 is 14 residues. With 1 base clipped from V and 7 bases from J, the junction kept 6 bases outside the gene matches. Germline V gene sequence: CDR1 LNHDA, CDR2 SQIVND (reference sequence). The specimen comprised PBMCs, sampled at disease progression, from a patient treated with ibrutinib. The chain couples TRBV19 to TRBJ1-1; 7 bases align to TRBD1. The TCR originated in a human donor with chronic lymphocytic leukemia. The CDR3 region is CASSIGRGQFEAFF. In DNA form, the CDR3 reads TGTGCCAGTAGTATAGGGAGGGGGCAGTTTGAAGCTTTCTTT.